These 13 T cell receptor beta chains originate from one sample sequenced in a study of beta chain features in type 1 diabetes. Since all of the isolated RNA was reverse transcribed, expressed TCRB transcripts were what got sequenced. Repertoires were generated with immunoSEQ multiplex PCR, while TCRdb's copy carries only in-frame clones and drops some. This table holds around 150,000 clones, 6.9% found once. The sequencing input was central memory CD4+ T cells from blood. Receptor source: a young woman in good health.

V usage is TRBV29-1 and J usage is TRBJ1-2; 8 positions agree with TRBD1. V dropped 1 base and J dropped 2; count of bases not matched to a gene: 0. This CDR3 comprises 13 residues. Germline loops: CDR1 SQVTM, CDR2 ANQGSEA. DNA of the CDR3: TGCAGCGTTGAAGGACAGGGGAACTATGGCTACACCTTC. Translated: CSVEGQGNYGYTF.

This chain connects TRBV7-9 to TRBJ2-3; TRBD2 aligns across 14 bases. The J segment lost 4 bases and the V segment lost 5 bases, leaving 8 bases of the junction unmatched. Germline V gives CDR1 SEHNR, CDR2 FQNEAQ (reference sequence). The CDR3 contains 17 residues. CDR3 residues: CASSKGLAGVEADTQYF. In nucleotides, the CDR3 is TGTGCCAGCAGCAAGGGACTAGCGGGAGTTGAAGCAGATACGCAGTATTTT.

V and J are TRBV9 and TRBJ2-1; maybe TRBD2 (6 bases). The CDR3 is 15 residues long. Trimming shortened V by 4 bases and J by 0 bases, and 11 bases separated the two germline ends. CDR1 SGDLS and CDR2 YYNGEE come from the germline V gene. CDR3 bases: TGTGCCAGCAGCCCCGGACTAAGCTCCTACAATGAGCAGTTCTTC. It is translated as CASSPGLSSYNEQFF.

This clone was seen more than once but under ten times. The chain carries TRBV7-6 and TRBJ2-1; TRBD2 agrees at 9 bases. The germline gives CDR1 SGHVS, CDR2 FNYEAQ. The V segment lost 5 bases and the J segment 4 bases; nucleotides outside the gene matches: 6. The CDR3 spans 15 residues. DNA of the CDR3: TGTGCCAGCAGCCTCTTAGCGGGGGAGTACAATGAGCAGTTCTTC. The encoded protein is CASSLLAGEYNEQFF.

This clone was seen at least ten times. This chain uses TRBV7-9 with TRBJ2-3, with no clear D. Trimming pared 7 bases from V and 6 bases from J, leaving 11 bases between. The germline V gene encodes CDR1 SEHNR and CDR2 FQNEAQ (reference sequence). This CDR3 spans 12 amino acids. This CDR3 reads CASTEDGDTQYF. The DNA for the CDR3 is TGTGCCAGCACCGAGGATGGGGATACGCAGTATTTT. Supplemented by reference TRBV7-9 and TRBJ2-3, the full variable domain reads DTGVSQNPRHKITKRGQNVTFRCDPISEHNRLYWYRQTLGQGPEFLTYFQNEAQLEKSRLLSDRFSAERPKGSFSTLEIQRTEQGDSAMYLCASTEDGDTQYFGPGTRLTVL.

This clone was seen a few times. V is TRBV27 and J is TRBJ1-1; D unclear. Germline V gene data show CDR1 as MNHEY and CDR2 as SMNVEV (reference sequence). The ends were cut back, 2 bases at V and 3 bases at J, with 13 bases in the middle. CDR3 length: 15 amino acids. The CDR3 DNA reads TGTGCCAGCAGTTTACTGAATAGGCAGGACACTGAAGCTTTCTTT. Its translation is CASSLLNRQDTEAFF.

This clone was observed once. This rearrangement joins TRBV6-5 to TRBJ1-1; D gene unclear. Germline loops: CDR1 MNHEY, CDR2 SVGAGI. V was shortened by 3 bases and J by 0 bases, with 8 bases between the two germline ends. The CDR3 has 14 residues. CDR3 amino acids: CASSYSSVNTEAFF. CDR3 sequence (DNA): TGTGCCAGCAGTTATTCGTCGGTGAACACTGAAGCTTTCTTT.

This clone turned up a few times. V is TRBV19 and J is TRBJ1-5; perhaps TRBD1 as D (6 bases). This CDR3 has 15 residues. Germline V gene sequence: CDR1 LNHDA, CDR2 SQIVND (reference sequence). With 6 bases removed from V and 5 bases from J, the gap between germline ends came to 17 bases. The CDR3 loop reads CASSRGGRGHQPQHF. CDR3 in DNA: TGTGCCAGTAGCCGGGGGGGCAGGGGCCATCAGCCCCAGCATTTT.

The chain employs TRBV7-2 and TRBJ2-1; a possible D gene is TRBD1 (7 bases). CDR1 and CDR2 from the germline V gene are SGHTA and FQGNSA. Trimming took 5 bases from V and 12 from J, leaving 11 bases between them. The CDR3 is made up of 11 amino acids. The DNA of the CDR3 is TGTGCCAGCAGCCAGGGGGGAGGGCAGTTCTTC. It is translated as CASSQGGGQFF. The full variable domain, its missing parts supplied by reference TRBV7-2 and TRBJ2-1, is GAGVSQSPSNKVTEKGKDVELRCDPISGHTALYWYRQSLGQGLEFLIYFQGNSAPDKSGLPSDRFSAERTGGSVSTLTIQRTQQEDSAVYLCASSQGGGQFFGPGTRLTVL.

V is TRBV7-8 and J is TRBJ2-3; D is uncertain. The V gene's germline CDR1 is SGHVS and CDR2 FQNEAQ. The CDR3 has 14 residues. V lost 4 bases to trimming and J lost 0 bases, with 8 bases between them. CDR3 residues: CASSSHSSTDTQYF. Here the CDR3 DNA reads TGTGCCAGCAGCTCGCACAGTAGCACAGATACGCAGTATTTT.

This chain joins TRBV10-3 and TRBJ2-2; 10 bases match TRBD1. Germline assignment: CDR1 ENHRY and CDR2 SYGVKD. J gave up 3 bases and V 4 bases, and 2 bases lay outside the gene matches. The CDR3 covers 15 residues. CDR3 coding DNA: TGTGCCATCAGTGCAGGGACAGGGGACACCGGGGAGCTGTTTTTT. Amino acid sequence: CAISAGTGDTGELFF.

This clone appeared many times. The V call is TRBV2, the J call TRBJ2-6; 9 bases line up with TRBD1. J lost 2 bases, V lost 6 bases, and 8 bases had no gene match. The CDR3 is 17 amino acids. The germline CDR1 and CDR2 sequences are SNHLY and FYNNEI. This CDR3 reads CASRPGTGRAGANVLTF. The CDR3 nucleotides read TGTGCCAGCAGGCCCGGGACAGGGAGGGCTGGGGCCAACGTCCTGACTTTC.

The CDR3 sequence: CASSPGTRERLEQFF. The CDR3 DNA reads as TGTGCCAGCAGCCCCGGGACTAGGGAGAGGTTAGAGCAGTTCTTC. The V and J genes are TRBV5-4 and TRBJ2-1; 8 positions agree with TRBD2. V dropped 4 bases and J dropped 10; count of bases not matched to a gene: 13. CDR1 and CDR2 from the germline V gene are SGHNT and YYREEE (reference sequence). This CDR3 is 15 amino acids long. Full variable domain (outside the CDR3, taken from reference TRBV5-4 and TRBJ2-1): ETGVTQSPTHLIKTRGQQVTLRCSSQSGHNTVSWYQQALGQGPQFIFQYYREEENGRGNFPPRFSGLQFPNYSSELNVNALELDDSALYLCASSPGTRERLEQFFGPGTRLTVL.